A single sample is the source of the 21 T cell receptor beta chains below, sequenced in a study of healthy donors' naive CD4 and CD8 T cells (dated by TCRdb to the mid-2010s). The instrument given in TCRdb is 454 GS FLX Titanium. A previously published linear amplification protocol was used to build TCR libraries from approximately 480 ng of total RNA. TCRdb trimmed the raw reads at Q25, called clones with MiXCR and kept productive beta chains. Each entry is one CDR3 protein sequence, shown with its most common DNA and genes. Here the sample has approximately 180,000 distinct CDR3 sequences; 65% to 80% occur a single time. The ten most abundant clones make up roughly 2.4% of the sample. Specimen: naive CD4+ and CD8+ T cells sorted from blood, pooled from several donors. The cell subset or site label of this sample denotes: FACS-sorted naive CD4+ (CD45RO-CD45RA+) and naive CD8+ (CD45RA+CD27bright) T cells. These receptor sequences come from a pool of human donors in good health; the sample pools cells from several healthy donors.

The chain joins TRBV6-5 to TRBJ2-7; D not certain. Looked up from germline, CDR1 is MNHEY and CDR2 is SVGAGI. The length of the CDR3 is 14 residues. V shed 0 bases and J shed 5 bases, with 11 bases lying between them. This CDR3 reads CASSYSSLGNEQYF. CDR3 in DNA: TGTGCCAGCAGTTACTCGAGTTTAGGAAACGAGCAGTACTTC.

This chain joins TRBV15 and TRBJ1-1, with 10 bases that match TRBD1. After removal of 3 bases from V and 2 bases from J, the junction contained 3 bases not matched to a gene. This CDR3 is 15 amino acids long. Per the germline V gene, CDR1 is LNHNV and CDR2 is YYDKDF (reference sequence). The CDR3: CATSSRDRGNTEAFF. CDR3 in DNA: TGTGCCACCAGCAGCCGGGACAGGGGTAACACTGAAGCTTTCTTT.

The chain joins TRBV11-1 to TRBJ1-1; TRBD1 might be the D (5 bases). Per the germline V gene, CDR1 is SGHAT and CDR2 is FQDESV (reference sequence). V shed 5 bases and J shed 4 bases, with 14 bases lying between them. This CDR3 spans 14 amino acids. The CDR3 coding sequence is TGTGCCAGCAGCGACACGCAGGGTGCCACTGAAGCTTTCTTT. Amino acids: CASSDTQGATEAFF.

This clonotype has only one observation. The gene calls are TRBV5-6 and TRBJ2-4; D remains ambiguous. The CDR3 covers 15 residues. CDR1 and CDR2 (germline): SGHDT, YYEEEE. Trimming pared 4 bases from V and 7 bases from J, leaving 18 bases between. Here the CDR3 DNA reads TGTGCCAGCAGCCTGTTAGGAACATTTGGGAACATTCAGTACTTC. Its protein product is CASSLLGTFGNIQYF.

The CDR3 spells CASSPESAETQYF. CDR3 nucleotides: TGTGCCAGCAGCCCAGAGTCGGCCGAGACCCAGTACTTC. The chain links TRBV14 to TRBJ2-5; D is undetermined. The CDR3 loop spans 13 amino acids. Trimming took 4 bases from V and 5 from J, leaving 11 bases between them. The germline V gene has CDR1 SGHDN and CDR2 FVKESK.

This clonotype was observed at least ten times. The chain recombines TRBV27 with TRBJ2-1, with D tentatively TRBD2 (5 bases). The germline CDR1 and CDR2 sequences are MNHEY and SMNVEV (reference sequence). Trimming removed 3 bases from V and 7 bases from J, with 13 bases in between. The CDR3 has 14 residues. The CDR3 DNA sequence: TGTGCCAGCAGTTTTGGCGGGCTAGAAAATGAGCAGTTCTTC. It translates to CASSFGGLENEQFF.

The CDR3 DNA reads as TGTGCCAGCAGCGGCCGGGACAGAATCCAAGAGACCCAGTACTTC. Translating gives CASSGRDRIQETQYF. J is TRBJ2-5 and V is TRBV11-2; 7 bases match TRBD1. Germline CDR1 and CDR2: SGHAT and FQNNGV. The CDR3 is 15 residues long. V dropped 5 bases and J dropped 1; count of bases not matched to a gene: 7.

This clonotype was detected only a few times. The rearrangement links TRBV5-6 to TRBJ1-1, with 7 positions matching TRBD1. The CDR3 is made up of 14 amino acids. CDR1 and CDR2 (germline): SGHDT, YYEEEE. J lost 11 bases, V lost 2 bases, and 12 bases had no gene match. CDR3 sequence reads: CASSLKRTGWSAFF. The CDR3 nucleotides read TGTGCCAGCAGCTTAAAAAGGACAGGATGGTCGGCTTTCTTT.

The chain combines TRBV19 with TRBJ2-3; either TRBD1 or TRBD2 may supply D (5 bases each). Germline loops: CDR1 LNHDA, CDR2 SQIVND (reference sequence). This CDR3 contains 13 residues. Trimming shortened V by 3 bases and J by 5 bases, and 9 bases separated the two germline ends. The CDR3 bases are TGTGCCAGTAGTATCCAGGGACGAGATACGCAGTATTTT. Amino acids: CASSIQGRDTQYF. Based on the CDR3 plus reference TRBV19 and TRBJ2-3, the full variable domain is DGGITQSPKYLFRKEGQNVTLSCEQNLNHDAMYWYRQDPGQGLRLIYYSQIVNDFQKGDIAEGYSVSREKKESFPLTVTSAQKNPTAFYLCASSIQGRDTQYFGPGTRLTVL.

This chain links TRBV6-1 with TRBJ2-3; D perhaps matches TRBD1 (6 bases). Germline values: CDR1 MNHNS, CDR2 SASEGT. The CDR3 runs 13 residues. Trimming pared 5 bases from V and 5 bases from J, leaving 11 bases between. CDR3 region: CASSSTGRDTQYF. CDR3 DNA sequence: TGTGCCAGCAGTTCAACAGGGAGAGATACGCAGTATTTT.

This clonotype was counted a single time. The gene calls are TRBV11-2 and TRBJ2-1; 10 bases agree with TRBD1. The junction had 3 bases not matched to a gene; V was cut back by 1 base and J by 9 bases. Germline CDR1 is SGHAT and CDR2 is FQNNGV. This CDR3 region has 14 residues. CDR3 DNA sequence: TGTGCCAGCAGCTTAGGACAGGGGGCGTTTGAGCAGTTCTTC. This sequence encodes CASSLGQGAFEQFF.

The rearrangement uses TRBV6-5 and TRBJ2-1; TRBD2 matches at 9 bases. With 7 bases clipped from V and 7 bases from J, the junction kept 14 bases outside the gene matches. The CDR3 has 16 residues. Germline CDR1 and CDR2: MNHEY and SVGAGI. CDR3 in DNA: TGTGCCAGCACATCTACAGGGGCTAGCGGGAATAATGAGCAGTTCTTC. It codes for CASTSTGASGNNEQFF.

This sequence joins TRBV29-1 and TRBJ2-5; 13 bases are shared with TRBD2. The CDR3 is 15 amino acids. Looked up from germline, CDR1 is SQVTM and CDR2 is ANQGSEA. The J segment lost 1 base and the V segment lost 6 bases, leaving 5 bases of the junction unmatched. Here the CDR3 reads CSVGLAGDFQETQYF. CDR3 nucleotides: TGCAGCGTCGGACTAGCGGGAGATTTCCAAGAGACCCAGTACTTC.

This chain uses TRBV29-1 with TRBJ2-5, with TRBD2 identical over 7 bases. With V trimmed by 5 bases and J by 4 bases, 10 bases remained unmatched. CDR3 size: 14 residues. Germline V CDR1 and CDR2: SQVTM, ANQGSEA. CDR3 loop: CSVTFAGVSETQYF. In DNA form, the CDR3 reads TGCAGCGTTACCTTTGCGGGGGTATCAGAGACCCAGTACTTC.

V gene TRBV6-5 combines with J gene TRBJ2-7; D unresolved. Trimming took off 6 bases at V and 3 bases at J, with 9 bases between the two ends. CDR3 length: 12 amino acids. The germline gives CDR1 MNHEY, CDR2 SVGAGI. In nucleotides, the CDR3 is TGTGCCAGCAGCAACAGTATCTACGAGCAGTACTTC. Residues: CASSNSIYEQYF.

The chain combines TRBV27 with TRBJ2-2, with TRBD2 identical over 10 bases. This CDR3 has 15 amino acids. Germline V CDR1 and CDR2: MNHEY, SMNVEV (reference sequence). J gave up 3 bases and V 7 bases, and 5 bases lay outside the gene matches. The CDR3 here is CASKREGPDTGELFF. The DNA of the CDR3 is TGTGCCAGCAAGCGGGAGGGCCCGGACACCGGGGAGCTGTTTTTT.

The rearrangement uses TRBV29-1 and TRBJ1-1; D perhaps matches TRBD1 (5 bases). The CDR3 contains 15 residues. With 6 bases removed from V and 5 bases from J, the gap between germline ends came to 22 bases. CDR1 and CDR2 from the germline V gene are SQVTM and ANQGSEA. The CDR3 DNA is TGCAGCGTGCGGACCGTCTGGGAGGCAGGGACTGAAGCTTTCTTT. Its translation is CSVRTVWEAGTEAFF.

This clonotype was recorded only once. V is TRBV12-3 or TRBV12-4 and J is TRBJ1-5, with TRBD1 matching 8 bases. CDR3 size: 15 residues. After removal of 9 bases from V and 0 bases from J, the junction contained 7 bases not matched to a gene. The DNA of the CDR3 is TGTGCCAGTCGACAGGGGCTTCCTAGCAATCAGCCCCAGCATTTT. Translating it yields CASRQGLPSNQPQHF.

This clonotype has a single count. The chain is built from TRBV6-5 and TRBJ2-1, with 9 nucleotides matching TRBD2. The J segment lost 10 bases and the V segment lost 2 bases, leaving 3 bases of the junction unmatched. CDR1 and CDR2 (germline): MNHEY, SVGAGI. This CDR3 has 13 residues. The CDR3 bases are TGTGCCAGCAGTTACGGAGCGGGAGGCGAGCAGTTCTTC. It specifies CASSYGAGGEQFF.

The chain links TRBV27 to TRBJ1-1; D is perhaps TRBD1 (5 bases). The V end was cut by 3 bases, the J end by 4 bases, with 12 bases between. Per germline, CDR1 MNHEY and CDR2 SMNVEV (reference sequence). This CDR3 has 14 residues. The CDR3: CASSLGGVGTEAFF. CDR3 DNA sequence: TGTGCCAGCAGTTTGGGAGGGGTCGGCACTGAAGCTTTCTTT.

The V and J genes are TRBV6-2 or TRBV6-3 and TRBJ1-5; D is undetermined. From germline, CDR1 is MNHEY and CDR2 SVGEGT. This CDR3 contains 13 residues. With 11 bases removed from V and 2 bases from J, the gap between germline ends came to 13 bases. DNA of the CDR3: TGTGCCTCAGCGCGGGTGGGCAATCAGCCCCAGCATTTT. This sequence encodes CASARVGNQPQHF.